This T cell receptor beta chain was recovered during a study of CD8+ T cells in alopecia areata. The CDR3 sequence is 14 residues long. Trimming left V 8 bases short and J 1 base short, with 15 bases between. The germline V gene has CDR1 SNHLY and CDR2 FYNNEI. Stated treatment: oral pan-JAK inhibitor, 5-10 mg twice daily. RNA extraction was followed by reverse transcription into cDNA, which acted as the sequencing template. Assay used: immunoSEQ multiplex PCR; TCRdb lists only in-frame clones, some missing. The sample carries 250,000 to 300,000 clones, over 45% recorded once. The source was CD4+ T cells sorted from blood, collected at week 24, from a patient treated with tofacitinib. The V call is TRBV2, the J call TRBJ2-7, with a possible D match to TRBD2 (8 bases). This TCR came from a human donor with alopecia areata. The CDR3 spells CASGTRDSSYEQYF. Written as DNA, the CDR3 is TGTGCCAGCGGGACTAGGGACAGTTCCTACGAGCAGTACTTC.